Listed below are T cell receptor beta chains from one sample, sequenced in a study of CD8+ T cells in alopecia areata. Assay: immunoSEQ multiplex PCR; the TCRdb copy retains only in-frame clones and omits some. There are approximately 140,000 clones in the sample; about 87% occur only once, and about 15% lies in the top ten. The sequencing used CD8+ T cells sorted from blood, collected at week 0. These TCRs come from a human donor with alopecia areata. CDR3s include the opening cysteine and the closing phenylalanine or tryptophan. A D gene is named only where the DNA matches it firmly. Not all rows give a size; the values are once, few, many and, for expanded clones, a class.

TRBJ1-6 . TRBV25-1 . TGTGCCAGCAGTGCAGGGGCACCCCTCCACTTT CASSAGAPLHF
TRBJ2-1 . TRBV6-5 . TGTGCCAGCGGGTCCGGGGCCTACAATGAGCAGTTCTTC CASGSGAYNEQFF
TRBJ2-4 . TRBV7-9 . TGTGCCAGCAGCTCGGCTTTAGCCAAAAACATTCAGTACTTC CASSSALAKNIQYF
TRBJ1-1 . TRBV25-1 . TGTGCCAGCAGTGATTCAATCCTTAACACTGAAGCTTTCTTT CASSDSILNTEAFF
TRBJ1-5 . TRBV4-1 . TGCGCCAGCAGCCTAGGGGCTGGCAATCAGCCCCAGCATTTT CASSLGAGNQPQHF
TRBJ2-2 . TRBV11-2 . TGTGCAGACAAAGGACAGAACACCGGGGAGCTGTTTTTT CADKGQNTGELFF
TRBJ2-7 once TRBV7-9 TRBD1 TGTGCCAGCAGCTTAGGGCCGGACAGGGAAGTCTACGAGCAGTACTTC CASSLGPDREVYEQYF
TRBJ2-3 . TRBV4-1 . TGCGCCAGCAGCCAAGAAGCGGTCCTTAGCACAGATACGCAGTATTTT CASSQEAVLSTDTQYF
TRBJ2-1 . TRBV6-6 . TGTGCCAGCAATAGCAGGGTGGATGAGCAGTTCTTC CASNSRVDEQFF
TRBJ2-7 . TRBV2 TRBD2 TGTGCCAGCACCCTACGGACTAGCGGGGGAGAGCAGTACTTC CASTLRTSGGEQYF
TRBJ2-7 . TRBV29-1 . TGCAGCGTTGAAGACCCGACCAGCCACGAGCAGTACTTC CSVEDPTSHEQYF
TRBJ2-7 . TRBV4-1 . TGCGCCAGCAGCCAAAGGGGCAGTAGTTACGAGCAGTACTTC CASSQRGSSYEQYF
TRBJ2-1 . TRBV4-2 . TGTGCCAGCAGCTCAGGAGGTCACCCCAATGAGCAGTTCTTC CASSSGGHPNEQFF
TRBJ2-7 . TRBV6-5 . TGTGCCAGCAGTTACTCGGCCACGAGCTCCTACGAGCAGTACTTC CASSYSATSSYEQYF
TRBJ2-3 . TRBV9 . TGTGCCAGCAGCGTAGCAGGGGCGCGCCTTCCTAGCACAGATACGCAGTATTTT CASSVAGARLPSTDTQYF
TRBJ2-6 few TRBV2 . TGTGCCAGCATCCCAACAGTTCACTCTGGGGCCAACGTCCTGACTTTC CASIPTVHSGANVLTF
TRBJ2-7 once TRBV5-1 . TGCGCCAGCAGCTTGGGTGAGCCACCCTACTACGAGCAGTACTTC CASSLGEPPYYEQYF
TRBJ1-2 once TRBV5-1 . TGCGCCAGCAGTGAGGGTTATGGCTACACCTTC CASSEGYGYTF
TRBJ2-2 few TRBV5-6 . TGTGCCAGCAGCTTGGTGGCGAACACCGGGGAGCTGTTTTTT CASSLVANTGELFF
TRBJ2-7 . TRBV30 . TGTGCCTGGAGTGGTGGGGCTACCTACGAGCAGTACTTC CAWSGGATYEQYF
TRBJ2-1 . TRBV29-1 . TGCAGCGTTGAACTACCTCAGGGGTACAATGAGCAGTTCTTC CSVELPQGYNEQFF
TRBJ2-3 . TRBV25-1 . TGTGCCAGCAGTGCGAGGTTTGATACGCAGTATTTT CASSARFDTQYF
TRBJ1-1 . TRBV27 . TGTGCCAGCAGTTTATCCGGGCCGCGGACTGAAGCTTTCTTT CASSLSGPRTEAFF
TRBJ2-2 once TRBV29-1 . TGCAGCGTTGAATTAGACGCCCCGAACACCGGGGAGCTGTTTTTT CSVELDAPNTGELFF
TRBJ1-1 . TRBV19 . TGTGCCAGTAGTATGGATTCTCGAACAGGCCTGAACACTGAAGCTTTCTTT CASSMDSRTGLNTEAFF
TRBJ1-1 . TRBV29-1 . TGCAGCGTTGATCGTGACGGGACGGGGAACACTGAAGCTTTCTTT CSVDRDGTGNTEAFF
TRBJ2-7 . TRBV6-5 TRBD2 TGTGCCAGCAGTTCCCCCGGGACTAGCCGATCCTACGAGCAGTACTTC CASSSPGTSRSYEQYF
TRBJ2-1 once TRBV10-2 . TGCGCCAGCAATGGACGGGTCCGGGGCTCCTACAATGAGCAGTTCTTC CASNGRVRGSYNEQFF
TRBJ2-7 few TRBV18 TRBD2 TGTGCCAGCTCACCCGTCGGACTAGCGGGGATCTACGAGCAGTACTTC CASSPVGLAGIYEQYF
TRBJ2-2 . TRBV4-1 . TGCGCCAGCAGCCCCGGCAGAGTAAGCACCGGGGAGCTGTTTTTT CASSPGRVSTGELFF
TRBJ2-7 . TRBV19 . TGTGCCAGTAGTTTTGGGAGCGGCTACGAGCAGTACTTC CASSFGSGYEQYF
TRBJ2-7 . TRBV16 TRBD1 TGTGCCAGCAGCCACCCGGGACAGGGTTTCGAGCAGTACTTC CASSHPGQGFEQYF
TRBJ2-3 . TRBV11-2 . TGTGCCAGCGAGGACGAGGGATCCACAGATACGCAGTATTTT CASEDEGSTDTQYF
TRBJ2-1 . TRBV5-4 . TGTGCCAGCAAGGAGACAACCTACAATGAGCAGTTCTTC CASKETTYNEQFF
TRBJ2-5 . TRBV9 TRBD1 TGTGCCAGCAGCCCGAGTGGGGGACAGCAAGAGACCCAGTACTTC CASSPSGGQQETQYF
TRBJ2-7 . TRBV7-8 . TGTGCCAGCAGCTTAGACGTCGGCCAGGGGCAGTACTTC CASSLDVGQGQYF
TRBJ2-2 . TRBV25-1 TRBD2 TGTGCCAGCAGGGGGGTAGCGGGAGGGCACGACACCGGGGAGCTGTTTTTT CASRGVAGGHDTGELFF
TRBJ2-7 . TRBV27 . TGTGCCAGCAGTTCCACGGTGAAAGACGAGCAGTACTTC CASSSTVKDEQYF
TRBJ1-1 . TRBV5-1 . TGCGCCAGCAGCTCTGGACTGGGGAGCACTGAAGCTTTCTTT CASSSGLGSTEAFF
TRBJ1-1 few TRBV7-9 TRBD1 TGTGCCAGCAGCGTTAGTCGGGACAGGGCGAACACTGAAGCTTTCTTT CASSVSRDRANTEAFF
TRBJ2-2 . TRBV30 . TGTGCCTGGAACGGGGGCGGGGAGCTGTTTTTT CAWNGGGELFF
TRBJ1-2 . TRBV2 . TGTGCCAGCAGTGAAGGTACCCTTTCCTTCTATGGCTACACCTTC CASSEGTLSFYGYTF
TRBJ1-5 few TRBV2 TRBD1 TGTGCCAGCAGTGTTTTCGGACAGGGATCTTTCGGCGGCAATCAGCCCCAGCATTTT CASSVFGQGSFGGNQPQHF
TRBJ1-5 once TRBV9 . TGTGCCAGCAGCGTAGGAGAAGGGGCAAAACAGCCCCAGCATTTT CASSVGEGAKQPQHF
TRBJ2-1 . TRBV5-1 . TGCGCCAGCTCCGAGGGGGGGGGAGAAGGCGATGAGCAGTTCTTC CASSEGGGEGDEQFF
TRBJ2-3 few TRBV6-8 . TGTGCCTGCTCGGTTCCCGCCGGGGGCACGAAGAATACGCAGTATTTT CACSVPAGGTKNTQYF
TRBJ2-2 . TRBV6-5 . TGTGCCAGCAGTGCTGGACTGTACACCGGGGAGCTGTTTTTT CASSAGLYTGELFF
TRBJ1-1 . TRBV27 . TGTGCCAGCAGGTCCGTGGAGGTGAACACTGAAGCTTTCTTT CASRSVEVNTEAFF
TRBJ1-1 . TRBV7-9 TRBD1 TGTGCCAGCAGCCCAACGACAGGGCACACTGAAGCTTTCTTT CASSPTTGHTEAFF
TRBJ2-1 . TRBV27 TRBD2 TGTGCCAGCAGTCGGGGACTAGCGGGAGGGGGCAACAATGAGCAGTTCTTC CASSRGLAGGGNNEQFF
TRBJ1-1 . TRBV9 . TGTGCCAGCAGCGGATCCGGGATGAACACTGAAGCTTTCTTT CASSGSGMNTEAFF
TRBJ2-7 . TRBV4-1 TRBD2 TGCGCCAGCAGCCAAGTACCGGGAGGGCCGGACGAGCAGTACTTC CASSQVPGGPDEQYF
TRBJ2-6 . TRBV9 . TGTGCCAGCAGCGTAGAAATGGTGGTGGGGACTGGGGCCAACGTCCTGACTTTC CASSVEMVVGTGANVLTF